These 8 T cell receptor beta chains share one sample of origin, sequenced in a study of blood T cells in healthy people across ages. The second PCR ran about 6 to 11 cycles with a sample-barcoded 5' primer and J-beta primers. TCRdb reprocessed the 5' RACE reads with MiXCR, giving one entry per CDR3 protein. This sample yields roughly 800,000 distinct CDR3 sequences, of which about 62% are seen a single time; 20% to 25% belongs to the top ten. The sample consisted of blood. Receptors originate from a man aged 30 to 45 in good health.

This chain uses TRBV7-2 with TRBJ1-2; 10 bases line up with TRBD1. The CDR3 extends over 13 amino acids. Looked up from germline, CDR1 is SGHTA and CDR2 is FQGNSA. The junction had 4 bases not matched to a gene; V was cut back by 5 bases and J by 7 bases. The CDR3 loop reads CASSGTGEGGYTF. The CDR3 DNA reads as TGTGCCAGCAGCGGGACAGGGGAAGGTGGCTACACCTTC.

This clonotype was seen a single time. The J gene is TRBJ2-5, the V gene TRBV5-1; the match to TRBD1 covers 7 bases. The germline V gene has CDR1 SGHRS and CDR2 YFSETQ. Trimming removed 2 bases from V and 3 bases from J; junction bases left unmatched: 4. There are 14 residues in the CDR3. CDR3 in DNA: TGCGCCAGCAGCTTACAGGGACAGAAAGAGACCCAGTACTTC. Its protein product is CASSLQGQKETQYF.

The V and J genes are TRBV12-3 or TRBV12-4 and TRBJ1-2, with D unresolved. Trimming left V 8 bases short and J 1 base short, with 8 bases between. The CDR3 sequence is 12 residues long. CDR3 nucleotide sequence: TGTGCCAGCGGGCCTAGTAACTATGGCTACACCTTC. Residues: CASGPSNYGYTF.

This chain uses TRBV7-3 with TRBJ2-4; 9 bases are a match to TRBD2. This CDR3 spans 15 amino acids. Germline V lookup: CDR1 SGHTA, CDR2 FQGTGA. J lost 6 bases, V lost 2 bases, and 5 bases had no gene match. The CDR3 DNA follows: TGTGCCAGCAGCTTAGATAGCGGGAGTCGAAACATTCAGTACTTC. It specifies CASSLDSGSRNIQYF.

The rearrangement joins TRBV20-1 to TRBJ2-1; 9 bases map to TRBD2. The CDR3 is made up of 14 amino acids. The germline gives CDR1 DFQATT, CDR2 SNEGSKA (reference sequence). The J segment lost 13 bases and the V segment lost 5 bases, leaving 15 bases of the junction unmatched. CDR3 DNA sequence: TGCAGTGCTTCCTGGCGCGGTAGCGGGAGTATCCAGTTCTTC. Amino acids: CSASWRGSGSIQFF.

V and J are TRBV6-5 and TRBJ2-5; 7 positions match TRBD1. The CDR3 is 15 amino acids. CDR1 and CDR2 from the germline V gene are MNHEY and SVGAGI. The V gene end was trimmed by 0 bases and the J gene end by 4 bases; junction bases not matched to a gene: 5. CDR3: CASSYSQGTPETQYF. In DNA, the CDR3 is TGTGCCAGCAGTTACTCACAGGGGACCCCAGAGACCCAGTACTTC.

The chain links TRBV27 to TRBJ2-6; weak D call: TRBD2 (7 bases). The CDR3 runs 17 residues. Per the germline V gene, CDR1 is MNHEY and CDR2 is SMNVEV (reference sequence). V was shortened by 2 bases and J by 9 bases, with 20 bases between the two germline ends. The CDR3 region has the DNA TGTGCCAGCAGTTTAATCCCCCTGGGAGGGGGGATCAACGTCCTGACTTTC. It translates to CASSLIPLGGGINVLTF.

CDR3 coding DNA: TGCGCCAGCAACCCTGACGGGAACTATGGCTACACCTTC. Protein sequence: CASNPDGNYGYTF. The V and J genes are TRBV5-1 and TRBJ1-2, with D hard to call. CDR1 is SGHRS and CDR2 is YFSETQ in the germline V gene. The CDR3 has 13 residues. V shed 6 bases and J shed 2 bases, with 11 bases lying between them.